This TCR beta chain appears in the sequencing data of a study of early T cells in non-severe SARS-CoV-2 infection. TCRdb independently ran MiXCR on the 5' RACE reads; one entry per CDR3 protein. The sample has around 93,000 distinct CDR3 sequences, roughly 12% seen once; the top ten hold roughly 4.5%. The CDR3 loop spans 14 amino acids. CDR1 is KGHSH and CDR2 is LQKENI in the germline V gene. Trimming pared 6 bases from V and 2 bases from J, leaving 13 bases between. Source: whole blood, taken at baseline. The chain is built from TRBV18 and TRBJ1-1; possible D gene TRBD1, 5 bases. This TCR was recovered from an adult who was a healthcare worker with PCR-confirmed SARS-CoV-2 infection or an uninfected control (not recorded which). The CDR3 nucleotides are TGTGCCAGCTCGCGAACAGACAGCAACACTGAAGCTTTCTTT. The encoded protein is CASSRTDSNTEAFF.